This TCR beta chain was profiled in a study of T cell clones after liver transplantation. Study-level information: Patients counted as tolerant after at least one year off all immunosuppression, enzymes not exceeding twice normal. Timepoints were pre-transplant, pre-withdrawal, and after withdrawal was completed or failed.

Profiling relied on immunoSEQ multiplex PCR, and the TCRdb table lists in-frame clones only, not all of them. The data show about 15,000 clones, approximately 91% seen once. The specimen was CD8+ T cells from blood, collected before liver transplant. This receptor was identified in a human donor who received a liver transplant.

The CDR3 spells CASSQITDTQYF. The DNA of the CDR3 is TGCGCCAGCAGCCAAATCACAGATACGCAGTATTTT. The chain carries TRBV4-1 and TRBJ2-3; D not certain. In germline, CDR1 is MGHRA, CDR2 YSYEKL. CDR3 size: 12 residues. The V and J ends lost 2 bases and 2 bases respectively, with 2 bases between them.